A selection of T cell receptor beta chains follows, all from one sample in a study of CD8 T cells in Susac syndrome. One entry per CDR3 protein results from TCRdb running MiXCR on the immunoSEQ multiplex PCR reads. This sample yields roughly 89,000 distinct CDR3 sequences, of which 95% to 97% are seen a single time; roughly 0.62% belongs to the top ten. Sequenced input: CD8+ T cells from PBMCs. The receptors were gathered from a human donor with Susac syndrome. Both conserved end residues are part of each CDR3. The order of the fields is clone size, D gene, J gene, V gene, CDR3 protein, CDR3 DNA. A D gene is named only where the DNA matches it firmly. Size values are once, few and many counts, or a class for expanded clones, and some rows have none.

size: -
D: -
J: TRBJ2-5
V: TRBV10-3
CDR3: CAIRDLETQYF
DNA: TGTGCCATCAGGGACCTAGAGACCCAGTACTTC

size: -
D: TRBD1
J: TRBJ2-7
V: TRBV20-1
CDR3: CSAHGDRGRNEQYF
DNA: TGCAGTGCTCACGGTGACAGGGGGCGTAACGAGCAGTACTTC

size: -
D: -
J: TRBJ2-6
V: TRBV13
CDR3: CASSPTDSGANVLTF
DNA: TGTGCCAGCAGCCCAACGGACTCTGGGGCCAACGTCCTGACTTTC

size: -
D: TRBD2
J: TRBJ2-1
V: TRBV5-1
CDR3: CASSSTGTSAYNEQFF
DNA: TGCGCCAGCAGCTCCACCGGGACTAGCGCTTACAATGAGCAGTTCTTC

size: once
D: TRBD2
J: TRBJ2-1
V: TRBV12-3/TRBV12-4
CDR3: CASSPSGGDNEQFF
DNA: TGTGCCAGCAGTCCTAGCGGGGGGGACAATGAGCAGTTCTTC

size: -
D: TRBD1
J: TRBJ1-5
V: TRBV6-1
CDR3: CASNPTGSNQPQHF
DNA: TGTGCCAGCAACCCGACAGGGAGCAATCAGCCCCAGCATTTT

size: -
D: -
J: TRBJ2-5
V: TRBV30
CDR3: CAWSRSARETQYF
DNA: TGTGCCTGGAGTCGGAGCGCCCGAGAGACCCAGTACTTC

size: -
D: -
J: TRBJ1-5
V: TRBV20-1
CDR3: CSAREWDIRAPQHF
DNA: TGCAGTGCTAGAGAATGGGACATAAGAGCGCCCCAGCATTTT

size: -
D: -
J: TRBJ2-5
V: TRBV28
CDR3: CASSLRAGWETQYF
DNA: TGTGCCAGCAGTTTGCGGGCGGGGTGGGAGACCCAGTACTTC

size: -
D: -
J: TRBJ2-7
V: TRBV6-5
CDR3: CASSFEGGEQYF
DNA: TGTGCCAGCTCCTTCGAGGGGGGCGAGCAGTACTTC

size: -
D: -
J: TRBJ1-4
V: TRBV11-2
CDR3: CASSLAREKLFF
DNA: TGTGCCAGCAGCTTAGCTAGGGAGAAACTGTTTTTT

size: -
D: -
J: TRBJ2-3
V: TRBV7-2
CDR3: CASSLGVSTDTQYF
DNA: TGTGCCAGCAGCTTAGGCGTGAGCACAGATACGCAGTATTTT

size: -
D: -
J: TRBJ1-2
V: TRBV7-2
CDR3: CASSLGQEDWPDYGYTF
DNA: TGTGCCAGCAGCTTAGGACAGGAGGACTGGCCTGACTATGGCTACACCTTC

size: -
D: -
J: TRBJ1-2
V: TRBV3-1
CDR3: CASSQGPPSAAYTF
DNA: TGTGCCAGCAGCCAGGGTCCCCCATCGGCGGCCTACACCTTC

size: -
D: TRBD1
J: TRBJ1-2
V: TRBV18
CDR3: CASSQTGNKANYGYTF
DNA: TGTGCCAGCTCACAGACAGGGAACAAGGCTAACTATGGCTACACCTTC

size: -
D: TRBD1
J: TRBJ1-6
V: TRBV20-1
CDR3: CSAGGTGGHDSPLHF
DNA: TGCAGTGCTGGGGGGACAGGGGGGCATGATTCACCCCTCCACTTT

size: -
D: -
J: TRBJ1-3
V: TRBV5-1
CDR3: CASRSGLSGNTIYF
DNA: TGCGCCAGCAGGTCCGGACTCTCTGGAAACACCATATATTTT

size: -
D: TRBD1
J: TRBJ2-7
V: TRBV27
CDR3: CASSLSTGYYEQYF
DNA: TGTGCCAGCAGTTTATCGACAGGGTACTACGAGCAGTACTTC

size: -
D: -
J: TRBJ1-5
V: TRBV12-3/TRBV12-4
CDR3: CASGTDINQPQHF
DNA: TGTGCCAGCGGGACGGACATCAATCAGCCCCAGCATTTT

size: -
D: -
J: TRBJ2-5
V: TRBV20-1
CDR3: CSATRGMETQYF
DNA: TGCAGTGCTACCCGGGGGATGGAGACCCAGTACTTC

size: once
D: TRBD2
J: TRBJ2-5
V: TRBV3-1
CDR3: CASSQDLSSGGETQYF
DNA: TGTGCCAGCAGCCAAGATTTGAGTAGCGGGGGGGAGACCCAGTACTTC

size: -
D: TRBD1
J: TRBJ1-2
V: TRBV7-2
CDR3: CASSPRQGSYGYTF
DNA: TGTGCCAGCAGCCCTCGACAGGGCTCATATGGCTACACCTTC

size: -
D: -
J: TRBJ2-7
V: TRBV5-1
CDR3: CASGPWNADEQYF
DNA: TGCGCCAGCGGTCCCTGGAACGCGGACGAGCAGTACTTC

size: once
D: TRBD2
J: TRBJ2-5
V: TRBV6-6
CDR3: CASRGGRETQYF
DNA: TGTGCCAGCCGGGGGGGGAGAGAGACCCAGTACTTC

size: -
D: -
J: TRBJ2-6
V: TRBV14
CDR3: CASSQEQGTGANVLTF
DNA: TGTGCCAGCAGCCAAGAGCAGGGAACCGGGGCCAACGTCCTGACTTTC

size: -
D: TRBD1
J: TRBJ2-1
V: TRBV4-3
CDR3: CASSHKKQGEGYNEQFF
DNA: TGCGCCAGCAGCCATAAAAAACAGGGGGAAGGGTACAATGAGCAGTTCTTC

size: once
D: -
J: TRBJ1-5
V: TRBV7-8
CDR3: CASSQIGGQSNQPQHF
DNA: TGTGCCAGCAGCCAAATCGGGGGGCAGAGCAATCAGCCCCAGCATTTT